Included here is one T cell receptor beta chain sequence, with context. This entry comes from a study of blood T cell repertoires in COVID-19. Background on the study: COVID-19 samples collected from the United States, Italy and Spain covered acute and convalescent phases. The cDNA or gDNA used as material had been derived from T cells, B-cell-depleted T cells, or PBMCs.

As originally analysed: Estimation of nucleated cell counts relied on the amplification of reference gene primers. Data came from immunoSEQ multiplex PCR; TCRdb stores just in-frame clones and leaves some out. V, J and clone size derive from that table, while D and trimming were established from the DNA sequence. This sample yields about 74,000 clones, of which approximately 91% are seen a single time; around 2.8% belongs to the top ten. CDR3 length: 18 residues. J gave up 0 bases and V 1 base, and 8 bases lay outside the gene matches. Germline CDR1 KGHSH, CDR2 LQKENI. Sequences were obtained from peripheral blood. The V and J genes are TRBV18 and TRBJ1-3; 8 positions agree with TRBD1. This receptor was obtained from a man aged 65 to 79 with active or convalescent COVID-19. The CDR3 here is CASSPLGGTGRSGNTIYF. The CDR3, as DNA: TGTGCCAGCTCACCACTAGGGGGGACAGGCCGCTCTGGAAACACCATATATTTT.